Reported below is one TCR beta chain. From whole blood left unfractionated, total RNA was extracted. The data were taken from a study of human T cells and chemical hapten exposure. Overall study: TCR yields differed between samples (mainly from small differences in pooled library volume).

The library put unique molecular identifiers onto individual cDNA molecules. Each CDR3 protein gets one entry after TCRdb re-called the reads with MiXCR. Here the sample spans around 120,000 distinct CDR3 sequences, approximately 9% being singletons. The germline V gene encodes CDR1 MNHEY and CDR2 SMNVEV (reference sequence). The ends were cut back, 2 bases at V and 0 bases at J, with 5 bases in the middle. The length of the CDR3 is 13 residues. Sequenced sample: whole blood. The clonotype comes from a human donor in good health. Some clones in this sample may be carry-over from other donors' samples. The chain combines TRBV27 with TRBJ2-7; D is undetermined. The CDR3 DNA reads TGTGCCAGCAGTTTAGCCCTCTCCTACGAGCAGTACTTC. Residues: CASSLALSYEQYF.